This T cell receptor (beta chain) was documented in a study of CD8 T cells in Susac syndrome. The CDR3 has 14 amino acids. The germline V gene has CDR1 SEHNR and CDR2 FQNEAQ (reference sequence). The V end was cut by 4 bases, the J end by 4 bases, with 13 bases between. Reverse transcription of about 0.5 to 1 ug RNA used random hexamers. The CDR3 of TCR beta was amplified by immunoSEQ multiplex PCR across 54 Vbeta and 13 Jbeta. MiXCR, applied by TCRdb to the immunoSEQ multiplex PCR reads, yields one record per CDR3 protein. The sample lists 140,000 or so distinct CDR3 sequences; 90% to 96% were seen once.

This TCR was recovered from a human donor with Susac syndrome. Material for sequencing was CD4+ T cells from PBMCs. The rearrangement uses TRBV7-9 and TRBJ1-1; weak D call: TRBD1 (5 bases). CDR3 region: CASSSQGATTEAFF. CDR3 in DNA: TGTGCCAGCAGCTCTCAAGGGGCGACCACTGAAGCTTTCTTT.